The 25 T cell receptor beta chains reported below all come from one sample, sequenced in a study of blood T cell repertoires in COVID-19 (dated by TCRdb to 2019 to 2021). Library preparation was by the immunoSEQ multiplex PCR assay. The source is immuneACCESS, and TCRdb retained only in-frame sequences with V and J called. Part of the clones is not carried over; for the studies checked, unresolved V genes explain less than half of this, and the remainder is unexplained. The sample data list roughly 150,000 clones, and roughly 80% of these were observed just once. Of the sample, around 8.1% is held by the ten largest clones. Sequencing was carried out using peripheral blood. The receptors derive from a man between 60 and 70 years old with acute or convalescent COVID-19.

The chain uses TRBV3-1 (or the pseudogene TRBV3-2) and TRBJ1-5; no clear D. The germline CDR1 and CDR2 sequences are LGHDT and YNNKEL (reference sequence). The CDR3 covers 15 residues. V gave up 4 bases and J gave up 0 bases, with 10 bases separating them. Here the CDR3 reads CASSPHLYSNQPQHF. CDR3 nucleotides: TGTGCCAGCAGCCCCCATCTCTATAGCAATCAGCCCCAGCATTTT.

The chain has TRBV5-1 and TRBJ2-1, with 10 positions matching TRBD1. J was trimmed by 1 base and V by 4 bases; bases with no gene match: 5. CDR1 SGHRS and CDR2 YFSETQ come from the germline V gene. CDR3 length: 16 residues. The DNA for the CDR3 is TGCGCCAGCAGCCCAGGGGACAGGGGTTCCTACAATGAGCAGTTCTTC. This sequence encodes CASSPGDRGSYNEQFF.

This clone occurred many times. This rearrangement joins TRBV5-4 to TRBJ2-7; D is uncertain. Trimming cost V 0 bases and J 2 bases, with 6 bases left between them. There are 13 residues in the CDR3. Germline V gene lookup returns CDR1 SGHNT and CDR2 YYREEE (reference sequence). The DNA for the CDR3 is TGTGCCAGCAGCTTGGACTCAACCTACGAGCAGTACTTC. It specifies CASSLDSTYEQYF.

The chain has TRBV30 and TRBJ2-3, with a possible D match to TRBD2 (6 bases). This CDR3 has 15 residues. Germline V gene lookup returns CDR1 GTSNPN and CDR2 SVGIG (reference sequence). The V gene lost 0 bases and the J gene lost 3 bases, with 13 bases spanning the gap. CDR3 amino acids: CAWSVLGGSTDTQYF. The DNA for the CDR3 is TGTGCCTGGAGTGTTTTGGGAGGCAGTACAGATACGCAGTATTTT.

The chain couples TRBV29-1 to TRBJ2-5; 7 positions match TRBD2. V gave up 8 bases and J gave up 2 bases; unmatched junction bases: 5. Germline V gene data show CDR1 as SQVTM and CDR2 as ANQGSEA. There are 12 residues in the CDR3. As DNA, the CDR3 is TGCAGCACATGGGGGGGTCAAGAGACCCAGTACTTC. Translated, it gives CSTWGGQETQYF.

The J gene is TRBJ2-7, the V gene TRBV11-3; TRBD1 is a possible D gene (6 bases). The CDR3 is made up of 15 amino acids. Germline V CDR1 and CDR2: SGHNT, YENEEA. Trimming took off 5 bases at V and 1 base at J, with 15 bases between the two ends. Here the CDR3 DNA reads TGTGCCAGCAGCGCCCAGGGGAGCCCTTCCTACGAGCAGTACTTC. It codes for CASSAQGSPSYEQYF.

V gene TRBV27 combines with J gene TRBJ2-1; 7 bases agree with TRBD2. There are 13 residues in the CDR3. The J segment lost 2 bases and the V segment lost 5 bases, leaving 0 bases of the junction unmatched. Germline V lookup: CDR1 MNHEY, CDR2 SMNVEV (reference sequence). The CDR3 loop reads CASSSGAYNEQFF. The CDR3 coding sequence is TGTGCCAGCAGTAGCGGGGCCTACAATGAGCAGTTCTTC.

V usage is TRBV5-6 and J usage is TRBJ1-2; D gene uncertain. This CDR3 spans 13 amino acids. V lost 6 bases and J 6 bases, leaving 15 bases between the germline ends. The germline V gene has CDR1 SGHDT and CDR2 YYEEEE. This CDR3 is CASTLSGVDGYTF. As DNA, the CDR3 is TGTGCCAGCACCCTATCCGGGGTTGATGGCTACACCTTC. The full variable domain, with the rest looked up from reference TRBV5-6 and TRBJ1-2, is DAGVTQSPTHLIKTRGQQVTLRCSPKSGHDTVSWYQQALGQGPQFIFQYYEEEERQRGNFPDRFSGHQFPNYSSELNVNALLLGDSALYLCASTLSGVDGYTFGSGTRLTVV.

The count of this clone is one. This rearrangement joins TRBV6-5 to TRBJ1-1, with no clear D. V was cut by 0 bases and J by 0 bases, with 8 bases left in between. CDR1 and CDR2 from the germline V gene are MNHEY and SVGAGI. The CDR3 consists of 15 residues. The CDR3 is CASSYSSLMNTEAFF. DNA for the CDR3: TGTGCCAGCAGTTACTCTTCACTCATGAACACTGAAGCTTTCTTT.

The V and J genes are TRBV7-8 and TRBJ2-7; D is undetermined. The CDR3 totals 14 residues. Per germline, CDR1 SGHVS and CDR2 FQNEAQ. V lost 3 bases and J 5 bases, leaving 14 bases between the germline ends. CDR3 residues: CASSFSRILDEQYF. The CDR3, as DNA: TGTGCCAGCAGCTTCTCCCGTATCCTTGACGAGCAGTACTTC.

The CDR3 DNA reads as TGTGCCAGCAGCTTGGACAGAGGAGCTTTCTTT. Translated: CASSLDRGAFF. The rearrangement joins TRBV7-9 to TRBJ1-1; D might be TRBD1 (6 bases). Germline assignment: CDR1 SEHNR and CDR2 FQNEAQ (reference sequence). The CDR3 covers 11 residues. Trimming removed 3 bases from V and 10 bases from J, with 9 bases in between.

CDR3 nucleotide sequence: TGTGCCAGTAGTCACCGGGACAGCATTAACGAGCAGTACTTC. It is translated as CASSHRDSINEQYF. The V gene is TRBV19, the J gene TRBJ2-7; 7 bases line up with TRBD1. J gave up 5 bases and V 5 bases, and 9 bases lay outside the gene matches. The CDR3 is 14 residues long. Per germline, CDR1 LNHDA and CDR2 SQIVND (reference sequence). The full variable domain, completed using reference TRBV19 and TRBJ2-7, is DGGITQSPKYLFRKEGQNVTLSCEQNLNHDAMYWYRQDPGQGLRLIYYSQIVNDFQKGDIAEGYSVSREKKESFPLTVTSAQKNPTAFYLCASSHRDSINEQYFGPGTRLTVT.

This chain uses TRBV7-2 with TRBJ1-1; TRBD1 aligns across 9 bases. The trim removed 5 bases at V and 7 bases at J, leaving 8 bases unmatched. This CDR3 comprises 14 residues. Looked up from germline, CDR1 is SGHTA and CDR2 is FQGNSA. The CDR3 nucleotides are TGTGCCAGCAGCCCCCGGACAGGGGATGGTGAAGCTTTCTTT. Protein: CASSPRTGDGEAFF.

The rearrangement joins TRBV6-1 to TRBJ2-3; 8 bases match TRBD2. The CDR3 sequence is 17 residues long. V was clipped by 2 bases and J by 2 bases; unmatched bases: 9. Germline values: CDR1 MNHNS, CDR2 SASEGT. CDR3 amino acids: CASSERISGGYTDTQYF. The CDR3 DNA reads TGTGCCAGCAGTGAAAGGATAAGCGGGGGTTACACAGATACGCAGTATTTT.

The V and J genes are TRBV7-2 and TRBJ2-7; 7 bases fit TRBD2. Germline lookup yields CDR1 SGHTA and CDR2 FQGNSA. The CDR3 has 15 amino acids. The V segment lost 3 bases and the J segment 2 bases; nucleotides outside the gene matches: 7. As DNA, the CDR3 is TGTGCCAGCAGCTTTGGCGCGGGGGTGACCTACGAGCAGTACTTC. It is translated as CASSFGAGVTYEQYF.

V and J are TRBV12-3 or TRBV12-4 and TRBJ1-2; 7 nucleotides agree with TRBD1. V lost 6 bases and J lost 6; bases outside the gene matches: 7. This CDR3 is 13 amino acids long. The CDR3 DNA sequence: TGTGCCAGCAGCCCACAGGGGAGTAATGGCTACACCTTC. The encoded protein is CASSPQGSNGYTF.

The V and J genes are TRBV19 and TRBJ2-1, with TRBD2 matching over 13 bases. The V gene's germline CDR1 is LNHDA and CDR2 SQIVND (reference sequence). The CDR3 totals 15 residues. Trimming at V came to 4 bases and at J to 7 bases, leaving 4 bases not matched to a gene. The CDR3 reads CASSTLAGGQNEQFF. CDR3 DNA sequence: TGTGCCAGTAGTACACTAGCGGGGGGGCAAAATGAGCAGTTCTTC. The complete variable domain, with remaining parts taken from reference TRBV19 and TRBJ2-1, reads DGGITQSPKYLFRKEGQNVTLSCEQNLNHDAMYWYRQDPGQGLRLIYYSQIVNDFQKGDIAEGYSVSREKKESFPLTVTSAQKNPTAFYLCASSTLAGGQNEQFFGPGTRLTVL.

This chain joins TRBV4-3 and TRBJ1-4; D is unresolved. Trimming shortened V by 1 base and J by 5 bases, and 11 bases separated the two germline ends. Germline CDR1 and CDR2: LGHNA and YSLEER. CDR3 length: 15 residues. For the CDR3, the DNA is TGCGCCAGCAGCCAAGGGGCCGGCCAGAATGAAAAACTGTTTTTT. It yields the protein CASSQGAGQNEKLFF.

V and J are TRBV5-6 and TRBJ2-1; D is perhaps TRBD1 (5 bases). This CDR3 comprises 15 residues. The V end was cut by 3 bases, the J end by 0 bases, with 10 bases between. Germline CDR1 is SGHDT and CDR2 is YYEEEE. CDR3 sequence: CASSSQAGSYNEQFF. The CDR3 region has the DNA TGTGCCAGCAGCTCACAGGCCGGCTCCTACAATGAGCAGTTCTTC.

The CDR3 nucleotides are TGTGCCAGCAGCTTAGCGATTGGAGATACGCAGTATTTT. This encodes CASSLAIGDTQYF. J is TRBJ2-3 and V is TRBV7-3; D is unresolved. The CDR3 runs 13 residues. Germline CDR1 SGHTA, CDR2 FQGTGA. Trimming shortened V by 2 bases and J by 5 bases, and 8 bases separated the two germline ends.

This clone was seen a single time. The V call is TRBV6-5, the J call TRBJ1-5; no clear D. Deletions cut 4 bases from V and 6 bases from J, with 13 bases between. Germline-derived CDR1 and CDR2 are MNHEY and SVGAGI. This CDR3 contains 14 residues. CDR3 protein: CASSLDFGSQPQHF. CDR3 DNA sequence: TGTGCCAGCAGTTTGGACTTTGGGAGTCAGCCCCAGCATTTT.

This chain joins TRBV6-1 and TRBJ1-5; 7 bases are shared with TRBD1. This CDR3 comprises 16 residues. Germline V CDR1 and CDR2: MNHNS, SASEGT. With 2 bases clipped from V and 1 base from J, the junction kept 5 bases outside the gene matches. The CDR3 region is CASSEKTGYSNQPQHF. The CDR3 DNA reads as TGTGCCAGCAGTGAAAAGACAGGGTACAGCAATCAGCCCCAGCATTTT.

This rearrangement joins TRBV7-9 to TRBJ2-7; TRBD1 agrees at 9 bases. Per the germline V gene, CDR1 is SEHNR and CDR2 is FQNEAQ (reference sequence). The length of the CDR3 is 15 residues. Losses at the gene ends were 5 bases for V and 2 bases for J; bases not matched to a gene: 7. CDR3 nucleotides: TGTGCCAGCAGCCAACATCGGACAGGGGCCTACGAGCAGTACTTC. It specifies CASSQHRTGAYEQYF. The complete variable domain, with remaining parts taken from reference TRBV7-9 and TRBJ2-7, reads DTGVSQNPRHKITKRGQNVTFRCDPISEHNRLYWYRQTLGQGPEFLTYFQNEAQLEKSRLLSDRFSAERPKGSFSTLEIQRTEQGDSAMYLCASSQHRTGAYEQYFGPGTRLTVT.

This chain uses TRBV15 with TRBJ1-5, with 8 positions matching TRBD1. Looked up from germline, CDR1 is LNHNV and CDR2 is YYDKDF (reference sequence). V trimming: 3 bases; J trimming: 6 bases; junction bases outside the gene matches: 7. The CDR3 has 15 residues. The CDR3 loop reads CATSRGGQGGQPQHF. In DNA form, the CDR3 reads TGTGCCACCAGCAGGGGAGGACAGGGAGGTCAGCCCCAGCATTTT. Based on the CDR3 plus reference TRBV15 and TRBJ1-5, the full variable domain is DAMVIQNPRYQVTQFGKPVTLSCSQTLNHNVMYWYQQKSSQAPKLLFHYYDKDFNNEADTPDNFQSRRPNTSFCFLDIRSPGLGDTAMYLCATSRGGQGGQPQHFGDGTRLSIL.

V gene TRBV2 combines with J gene TRBJ2-7; a weak D match, TRBD1 (6 bases). This CDR3 has 13 amino acids. Germline CDR1 and CDR2: SNHLY and FYNNEI. V gave up 5 bases and J gave up 5 bases, with 13 bases separating them. The CDR3 DNA reads TGTGCCAGCAGTACTTTTGACAGGAACGAGCAGTACTTC. This sequence encodes CASSTFDRNEQYF.